Included here is one T cell receptor (beta chain) sequence, with context. Its antigen specificity is not known. Per-base quality was not reported, and no clone a single base away is much larger than it. The CDR3 contains 14 residues, cysteine and phenylalanine counted. The retained sequence is limited to the CDR3, 42 bases, with the frame set at the first base. Trimming removed 7 bases from V and 3 bases from J, leaving 15 bases between the germline ends. The germline V gene gives CDR1 as SNHLY and CDR2 as FYNNEI. Sequencing used an Illumina NovaSeq 6000. cDNA libraries for TCRalpha and TCRbeta were prepared by 5'RACE using constant-segment primers, with sample barcodes and unique molecular identifiers added. RNA was extracted from every sample with Trizol reagent. The libraries were amplified in two PCR steps, and the second step added a second sample barcode and Illumina TruSeq adapters. Sequencing of libraries was performed on an Illumina NovaSeq with 2 x 150 bp paired-end reads. The source study handled its data this way. Reads were demultiplexed and collapsed into UMI-guided consensus sequences with migec v1.2.7. With mixcr v2.1.11, UMI consensuses were aligned to TRA and TRB V and J templates and assembled into clonotypes. Expanded or contracted clonotypes were those called significant by both edgeR and NoisET, with noise models trained on biological replicates. For edgeR calls, a false discovery rate-adjusted p below 0.01 and a log2 fold-change threshold of 1 were applied. As an exploratory analysis of dynamics, max-normalized trajectories of the 1000 most abundant clonotypes were examined by PCA with hierarchical clustering. The CD4 or CD8 phenotype of responding clones was assigned using the separately sequenced CD4+ and CD8+ repertoires. TCRdb took the public reads, trimmed them with fastp at Q25, ran MiXCR for clone calling and kept in-frame beta chains. Each entry merges the rows of one CDR3 protein and shows their most common DNA and genes. TCRdb, not the authors, supplied the V and J calls. The sample includes 400,000 to 500,000 distinct CDR3 sequences, with roughly 20% observed a single time. 7.5% to 9.5% of the sample belongs to the ten largest clones.

The record originates from a study of T-cell memory formation after mild COVID-19 (dated by TCRdb to about 2021). Describing the broader study: Most TCR sequence clusters were specific to one of the two donors. Longitudinal TCRalpha and TCRbeta repertoire sequencing tracked T-cell clones expanding and contracting after mild COVID-19 in a couple of donors. Two young, previously healthy adult volunteers, one female and one male, were included in the cohort.

Broader findings and caveats from the paper: The study covered only a couple of mild cases, and larger cohorts including severe cases with pre-infection samples were considered necessary. The detection of some responding clones in pre-infection memory suggests that pre-existing cross-reactive memory T cells joined the SARS-CoV-2 response. Contracting CD4+ clones turned up mainly in the CM and EM memory subsets, whereas EMRA was where CD8+ clones were enriched. SARS-CoV-2 specificity was not confirmed for the second-wave clones peaking on day 37. Balanced CD4/CD8 phenotypes were observed for clones contracting from day 15 to 85, whereas a bias towards CD4+ was observed for a second wave of clones expanding from day 15 to 37.

Ficoll-Paque density gradient centrifugation was used to isolate PBMCs. The sequence came from an adult woman who had mild COVID-19 (a few samples of this study predate the infection). The sample titles of this study are shuffled in the database, so cell type and time point are left out; the donor was told from shared clones. The chain employs TRBV2 and TRBJ1-2; a confident D gene designation cannot be given. Sequencing was done on a sample of PBMCs or a T cell subset sorted from them (not recorded which). DNA sequence: TGTGCCAGCACCGTAAGGAGCAGAGACTATGGCTACACCTTC. Translated, this gives CASTVRSRDYGYTF.